This T cell receptor beta chain was recovered during a study of blood T cell repertoires in COVID-19. Study as a whole: From the United States, Italy and Spain came samples of acute and convalescent COVID-19. T cells, B-cell-depleted T cells, or PBMCs supplied cDNA or gDNA.

Germline CDR1 is SGHTA and CDR2 is FQGNSA. The CDR3 extends over 15 amino acids. V gave up 3 bases and J gave up 1 base, with 9 bases separating them. Sequencing was performed with immunoSEQ multiplex PCR; in TCRdb, only in-frame clones are kept and a portion is missing. In the table there are roughly 260,000 clones, around 82% of which are singletons. This chain joins TRBV7-2 and TRBJ2-2; D might be TRBD1 (6 bases). This clonotype originated in a woman under 30 with acute or convalescent COVID-19. The material sequenced was peripheral blood. CDR3 in DNA: TGTGCCAGCAGCTTGTCGACAGGGAACACCGGGGAGCTGTTTTTT. This codes for CASSLSTGNTGELFF.